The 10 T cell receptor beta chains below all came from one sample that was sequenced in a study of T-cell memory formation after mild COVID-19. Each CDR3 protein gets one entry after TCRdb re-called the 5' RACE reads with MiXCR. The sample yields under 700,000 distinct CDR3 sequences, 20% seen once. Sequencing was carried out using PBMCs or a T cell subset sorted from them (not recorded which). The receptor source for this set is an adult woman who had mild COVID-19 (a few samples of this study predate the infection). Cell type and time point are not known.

The CDR3 spells CASRGGRVNTEAFF. CDR3 sequence (DNA): TGTGCCAGCAGAGGGGGCAGGGTGAACACTGAAGCTTTCTTT. This chain links TRBV6-2 or TRBV6-3 with TRBJ1-1, with 7 bases that match TRBD1. Germline values: CDR1 MNHEY, CDR2 SVGEGT. V was pared by 6 bases and J by 0 bases, with 4 bases of the junction left unmatched. This CDR3 region has 14 residues.

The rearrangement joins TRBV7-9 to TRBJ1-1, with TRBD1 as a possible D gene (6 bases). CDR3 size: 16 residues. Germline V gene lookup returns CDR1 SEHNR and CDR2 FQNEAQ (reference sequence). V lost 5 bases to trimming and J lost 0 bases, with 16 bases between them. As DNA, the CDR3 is TGTGCCAGCAGCACCCCCTCCGGGACACTGAACACTGAAGCTTTCTTT. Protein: CASSTPSGTLNTEAFF.

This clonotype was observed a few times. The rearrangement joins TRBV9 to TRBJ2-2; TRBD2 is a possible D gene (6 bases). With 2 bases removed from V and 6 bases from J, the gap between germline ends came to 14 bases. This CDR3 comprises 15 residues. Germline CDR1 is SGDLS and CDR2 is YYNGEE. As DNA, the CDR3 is TGTGCCAGCAGCGTCGGGACTCCAAGGGCCGGGGAGCTGTTTTTT. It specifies CASSVGTPRAGELFF.

DNA for the CDR3: TGCAGTGCTCCGGGACAGGGGTCGGCCTATGGCTACACCTTC. As protein: CSAPGQGSAYGYTF. The J gene is TRBJ1-2, the V gene TRBV20-1; 10 bases are shared with TRBD1. Germline CDR1 reads DFQATT; CDR2 reads SNEGSKA (reference sequence). The J segment lost 4 bases and the V segment lost 5 bases, leaving 7 bases of the junction unmatched. The CDR3 covers 14 residues.

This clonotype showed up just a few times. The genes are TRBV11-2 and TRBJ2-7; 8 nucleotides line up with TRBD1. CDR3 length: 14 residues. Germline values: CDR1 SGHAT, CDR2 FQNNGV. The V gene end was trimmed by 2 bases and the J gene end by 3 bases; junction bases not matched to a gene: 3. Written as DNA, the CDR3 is TGTGCCAGCAGCTTATGGGACAGGTTCTACGAGCAGTACTTC. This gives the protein CASSLWDRFYEQYF.

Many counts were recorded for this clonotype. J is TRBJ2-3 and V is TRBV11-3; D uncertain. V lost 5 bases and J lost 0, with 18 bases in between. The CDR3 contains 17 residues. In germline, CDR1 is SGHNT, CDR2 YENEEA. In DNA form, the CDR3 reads TGTGCCAGCAGCCCGATGAGAGGTTCGTCGAGCACAGATACGCAGTATTTT. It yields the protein CASSPMRGSSSTDTQYF. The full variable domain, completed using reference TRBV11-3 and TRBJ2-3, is EAGVVQSPRYKIIEKKQPVAFWCNPISGHNTLYWYLQNLGQGPELLIRYENEEAVDDSQLPKDRFSAERLKGVDSTLKIQPAELGDSAVYLCASSPMRGSSSTDTQYFGPGTRLTVL.

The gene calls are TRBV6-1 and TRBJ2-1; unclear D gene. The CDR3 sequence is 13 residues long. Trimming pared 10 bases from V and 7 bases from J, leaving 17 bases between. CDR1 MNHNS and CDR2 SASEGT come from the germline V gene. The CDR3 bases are TGTGCCACTGCCCCTCTCGCTGGGAATGAGCAGTTCTTC. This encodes CATAPLAGNEQFF.

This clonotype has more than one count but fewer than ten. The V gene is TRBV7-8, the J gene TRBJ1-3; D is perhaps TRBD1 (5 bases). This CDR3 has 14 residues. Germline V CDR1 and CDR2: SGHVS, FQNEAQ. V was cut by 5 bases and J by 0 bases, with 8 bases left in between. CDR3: CASSLGDSGNTIYF. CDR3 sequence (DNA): TGTGCCAGCAGCCTGGGGGACTCTGGAAACACCATATATTTT.

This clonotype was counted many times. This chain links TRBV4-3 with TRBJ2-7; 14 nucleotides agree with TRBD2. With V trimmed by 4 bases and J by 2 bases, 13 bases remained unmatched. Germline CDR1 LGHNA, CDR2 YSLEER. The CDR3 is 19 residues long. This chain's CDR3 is CASSRGTSGREGKPYEQYF. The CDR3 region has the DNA TGCGCCAGCAGCCGGGGGACTAGCGGGAGAGAGGGGAAACCCTACGAGCAGTACTTC.

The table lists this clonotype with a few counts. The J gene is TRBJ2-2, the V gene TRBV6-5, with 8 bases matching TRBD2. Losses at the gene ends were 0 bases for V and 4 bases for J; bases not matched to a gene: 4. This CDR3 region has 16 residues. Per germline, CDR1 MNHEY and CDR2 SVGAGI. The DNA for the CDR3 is TGTGCCAGCAGTTACTCGCGGGGGGTAGGCACCGGGGAGCTGTTTTTT. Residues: CASSYSRGVGTGELFF.